This T cell receptor beta chain stems from a study of post-analysis software for immune sequencing data. Unique molecular identifiers were built into the TCR beta cDNA libraries. T cells, roughly 0.85 to 10 million of them, yielded hundreds of thousands of cDNA molecules. Each CDR3 protein is one row after TCRdb ran MiXCR on the PCR reads. The sample lists approximately 730,000 distinct CDR3 sequences, 46% occurring once. A word on this clonotype: Its antigen is unidentified.

General study points: The five TRBV segments detected at higher frequency in patients than in controls included TRBV5-6, TRBV5-1 and TRBV20-1.

Germline V gives CDR1 SQVTM, CDR2 ANQGSEA. The CDR3 contains 18 residues. V was clipped by 4 bases and J by 3 bases, with 27 bases between them. The material sequenced was blood. The TCR was taken from a girl between 5 and 17 years old with multiple sclerosis. The chain has TRBV29-1 and TRBJ1-1; possibly TRBD1 for D (5 bases). CDR3: CSVVRERGFLVFDTEAFF. The CDR3 DNA follows: TGCAGCGTTGTGCGTGAAAGGGGTTTTCTGGTCTTCGACACTGAAGCTTTCTTT.